Listed below are T cell receptor beta chains from one sample, sequenced in a study of T cells in Graves' hyperthyroidism and ophthalmopathy. TCRdb fed the multiplex PCR reads into MiXCR, producing one record per CDR3 protein. Here the sample spans hundreds of thousands of distinct CDR3 sequences, around 46% being singletons. Specimen: peripheral blood or thyroid tissue (not recorded which). These receptors all stem from a woman between 18 and 29 years old with Graves' hyperthyroidism. The CDR3 runs from the conserved cysteine through the conserved F or W. The D gene is left open where the match is weak. The listing skips clone size in some rows; elsewhere it reads once, few, many or a size class.

D gene,clone size,J gene,V gene,CDR3 protein,CDR3 DNA
NA,many,TRBJ1-1,TRBV29-1,CSVVPRGTNTEAFF,TGCAGCGTCGTACCTCGAGGGACGAACACTGAAGCTTTCTTT
NA,NA,TRBJ2-2,TRBV7-2,CASSLVQISTGELFF,TGTGCCAGCAGCTTAGTCCAGATAAGCACCGGGGAGCTGTTTTTT
TRBD1,NA,TRBJ2-5,TRBV7-9,CASSLYTGGQETQYF,TGTGCCAGCAGCTTGTATACAGGGGGTCAAGAGACCCAGTACTTC
NA,many,TRBJ1-3,TRBV7-9,CASSLTGNTIYF,TGTGCCAGCAGCTTAACCGGAAACACCATATATTTT
TRBD1,once,TRBJ2-5,TRBV2,CASSLGQGIQETQYF,TGTGCCAGCAGTTTGGGACAGGGTATCCAAGAGACCCAGTACTTC
TRBD1,many,TRBJ1-1,TRBV6-5,CASRRTGGMNTEAFF,TGTGCCAGCAGACGGACAGGGGGCATGAACACTGAAGCTTTCTTT
NA,NA,TRBJ1-3,TRBV10-3,CAISEVEGNTIYF,TGTGCCATCAGTGAGGTAGAGGGGAACACCATATATTTT
NA,NA,TRBJ2-6,TRBV9,CASSPSGDGANVLTF,TGTGCCAGCAGCCCATCGGGTGACGGGGCCAACGTCCTGACTTTC
NA,NA,TRBJ1-2,TRBV25-1,CASSEDSNGYTF,TGTGCCAGCAGTGAGGACAGCAATGGCTACACCTTC
NA,NA,TRBJ1-5,TRBV20-1,CSARGGDTINQPQHF,TGCAGTGCTAGAGGAGGGGACACTATCAATCAGCCCCAGCATTTT
NA,many,TRBJ1-4,TRBV25-1,CASLRDPPNEKLFF,TGTGCCAGCTTACGGGATCCGCCTAATGAAAAACTGTTTTTT
NA,few,TRBJ2-5,TRBV24-1,CATSDKTGDRKTQYF,TGTGCCACCAGTGATAAGACAGGAGATAGGAAGACCCAGTACTTC
NA,many,TRBJ1-2,TRBV20-1,CSVPTANYGYTF,TGCAGTGTACCCACAGCTAACTATGGCTACACCTTC
TRBD1,NA,TRBJ1-5,TRBV19,CASSRDRHTPGNQPQHF,TGTGCCAGTAGCCGGGACAGGCATACGCCGGGCAATCAGCCCCAGCATTTT
NA,few,TRBJ2-5,TRBV7-2,CASSRQQVGETQYF,TGTGCCAGCAGCCGGCAACAGGTCGGGGAGACCCAGTACTTC
NA,few,TRBJ2-7,TRBV7-2,CASSLGSGQTYEQYF,TGTGCCAGCAGTTTGGGGTCAGGACAGACCTACGAGCAGTACTTC
NA,few,TRBJ1-1,TRBV12-3/TRBV12-4,CASSFRVLGTEAFF,TGTGCCAGCAGTTTTCGGGTTCTCGGCACTGAAGCTTTCTTT
NA,few,TRBJ1-1,TRBV2,CASSESGVGLFTAFF,TGTGCCAGCAGTGAAAGCGGGGTCGGGCTCTTCACAGCTTTCTTT
TRBD2,NA,TRBJ2-7,TRBV15,CATSSLAGGAEQYF,TGTGCCACCAGCAGCTTGGCGGGAGGGGCCGAGCAGTACTTC
NA,many,TRBJ1-5,TRBV7-2,CASSLPQGQPQHF,TGTGCCAGCAGCTTACCTCAGGGCCAGCCCCAGCATTTT
NA,few,TRBJ2-5,TRBV20-1,CSAIPPRAVETQYF,TGCAGTGCTATCCCTCCCCGGGCCGTGGAGACCCAGTACTTC
TRBD1,NA,TRBJ1-6,TRBV2,CASSFRQGGSPLHF,TGTGCCAGCAGCTTCAGACAGGGGGGATCACCCCTCCACTTT
NA,many,TRBJ1-4,TRBV20-1,CSAREATGRGEKLFF,TGCAGTGCTAGAGAGGCAACAGGGCGAGGTGAAAAACTGTTTTTT
NA,few,TRBJ1-1,TRBV7-3,CASSLDHGMEGSTEAFF,TGTGCCAGCAGCTTAGATCACGGTATGGAGGGCAGCACTGAAGCTTTCTTT
TRBD2,NA,TRBJ2-7,TRBV7-6,CARLAGAYEQYF,TGTGCCCGACTAGCGGGGGCCTACGAGCAGTACTTC
TRBD1,few,TRBJ1-5,TRBV2,CASSELQGGNQPQHF,TGTGCCAGCAGTGAACTACAGGGGGGCAATCAGCCCCAGCATTTT
NA,NA,TRBJ1-2,TRBV20-1,CSASHLTGSNYGYTF,TGCAGTGCTTCGCACTTGACAGGTTCCAACTATGGCTACACCTTC
NA,NA,TRBJ1-6,TRBV5-1,CASSQVITNVHNSPLHF,TGCGCCAGCAGCCAAGTAATCACAAATGTGCATAATTCACCCCTCCACTTT
NA,few,TRBJ1-2,TRBV7-9,CASSYLEDYGYTF,TGTGCCAGCAGCTACCTGGAGGACTATGGCTACACCTTC
NA,NA,TRBJ2-7,TRBV29-1,CSVDRGFPYEQYF,TGCAGCGTTGACAGGGGATTTCCCTACGAGCAGTACTTC
TRBD1,few,TRBJ1-4,TRBV9,CASSQIGTGNEKLFF,TGTGCCAGCAGCCAGATCGGGACAGGGAATGAAAAACTGTTTTTT
NA,few,TRBJ1-1,TRBV12-3/TRBV12-4,CASSLQLNTEAFF,TGTGCCAGCAGTTTACAGTTGAACACTGAAGCTTTCTTT
TRBD1,NA,TRBJ2-5,TRBV4-1,CASSASLDRVQETQYF,TGTGCCAGCAGCGCTTCCTTAGACAGGGTCCAAGAGACCCAGTACTTC
NA,NA,TRBJ1-5,TRBV19,CASSIDPGDSNQPQHF,TGTGCCAGTAGTATAGATCCTGGAGACAGCAATCAGCCCCAGCATTTT
TRBD1,NA,TRBJ2-3,TRBV7-9,CASSRDRGRDTQYF,TGTGCCAGCAGCCGCGACAGGGGCAGAGATACGCAGTATTTT
NA,NA,TRBJ1-5,TRBV7-3,CASSPNYGQPQHF,TGTGCCAGCAGCCCTAATTACGGGCAGCCCCAGCATTTT
TRBD1,NA,TRBJ1-5,TRBV12-3/TRBV12-4,CASSPQGKDQPQHF,TGTGCCAGCAGTCCACAGGGGAAGGATCAGCCCCAGCATTTT
NA,NA,TRBJ1-4,TRBV7-9,CASSFTEEGGDEKLFF,TGTGCCAGCAGCTTTACCGAGGAAGGTGGGGATGAAAAACTGTTTTTT
NA,NA,TRBJ2-2,TRBV9,CASSVPGHGRSTGELFF,TGTGCCAGCAGCGTCCCGGGACACGGTCGGAGCACCGGGGAGCTGTTTTTT
TRBD1,NA,TRBJ2-2,TRBV28,CASSYTGGVGTGELFF,TGTGCCAGCAGCTATACAGGGGGCGTAGGGACCGGGGAGCTGTTTTTT
TRBD1,NA,TRBJ1-2,TRBV7-2,CASSLDGQGDRGYTF,TGCGCCAGCAGCTTAGACGGACAGGGGGATAGGGGCTACACCTTC
NA,NA,TRBJ2-7,TRBV20-1,CSANHGSSYEQYF,TGCAGTGCTAATCACGGAAGCTCCTACGAGCAGTACTTC
NA,NA,TRBJ1-3,TRBV29-1,CSVHRGGIGNTIYF,TGCAGCGTTCATCGGGGGGGGATCGGAAACACCATATATTTT
TRBD1,NA,TRBJ1-4,TRBV12-3/TRBV12-4,CASRPRGLWEKLFF,TGTGCCAGCAGACCCAGGGGGCTATGGGAAAAACTGTTTTTT
TRBD1,NA,TRBJ1-1,TRBV29-1,CSVPRQGRNTEAFF,TGCAGCGTTCCTAGACAGGGAAGAAACACTGAAGCTTTCTTT
TRBD1,NA,TRBJ1-2,TRBV6-1,CASTGQGGDYTF,TGTGCCAGCACGGGACAGGGTGGGGACTACACCTTC
TRBD1,few,TRBJ2-7,TRBV29-1,CSVESWDREFYEQYF,TGCAGCGTTGAATCATGGGACAGGGAGTTTTACGAGCAGTACTTC
TRBD1,many,TRBJ2-5,TRBV29-1,CSVRTGYQETQYF,TGCAGCGTTAGGACAGGGTACCAAGAGACCCAGTACTTC
NA,NA,TRBJ1-3,TRBV20-1,CSARTDRTGGNTIYF,TGCAGTGCTCGTACGGACAGAACGGGTGGAAACACCATATATTTT
TRBD2,NA,TRBJ2-7,TRBV7-9,CASSSRLGGRDYEQYF,TGTGCCAGCAGCTCACGACTAGGCGGGAGGGACTACGAGCAGTACTTC
NA,many,TRBJ2-7,TRBV7-9,CASSLEANYEQYF,TGTGCCAGCAGCCTCGAGGCCAACTACGAGCAGTACTTC
NA,few,TRBJ1-2,TRBV7-8,CASSTRGGRFNSYTF,TGTGCCAGCAGCACCCGCGGGGGGCGCTTCAATAGCTACACCTTC
NA,many,TRBJ1-6,TRBV5-1,CASSLGTQGSPLHF,TGCGCCAGCAGCTTGGGCACACAGGGTTCACCCCTCCACTTT
NA,NA,TRBJ1-1,TRBV15,CATSPAANTEAFF,TGTGCCACCAGCCCGGCAGCGAACACTGAAGCTTTCTTT
TRBD1,NA,TRBJ1-4,TRBV7-9,CASSRQGATNEKLFF,TGTGCCAGCAGTAGACAGGGTGCAACTAATGAAAAACTGTTTTTT
NA,few,TRBJ2-7,TRBV10-3,CAISESITAASGEQYF,TGTGCCATCAGTGAGTCGATTACCGCGGCGTCGGGAGAGCAGTACTTC
TRBD1,NA,TRBJ2-5,TRBV20-1,CSARDGQVRETQYF,TGCAGTGCTAGAGACGGACAGGTTCGGGAGACCCAGTACTTC